This section outlines one TCR beta chain sequence together with its context. This sample is drawn from a study of T-cell memory formation after mild COVID-19. Each CDR3 protein gets one entry after TCRdb re-called the 5' RACE reads with MiXCR. The data show fewer than 500,000 distinct CDR3 sequences, around 27% seen once. Germline V CDR1 and CDR2: SGHDT, YYEEEE. The CDR3 runs 15 residues. With V trimmed by 2 bases and J by 2 bases, 6 bases remained unmatched. Specimen: PBMCs or a T cell subset sorted from them (not recorded which). This sequence joins TRBV5-6 and TRBJ2-5; 7 nucleotides agree with TRBD1. The receptor was derived from an adult woman who had mild COVID-19 (a few samples of this study predate the infection). Cell type and time point are not known. The CDR3 here is CASSLQGRLQETQYF. DNA of the CDR3: TGTGCCAGCAGCTTACAGGGGCGCCTTCAAGAGACCCAGTACTTC.